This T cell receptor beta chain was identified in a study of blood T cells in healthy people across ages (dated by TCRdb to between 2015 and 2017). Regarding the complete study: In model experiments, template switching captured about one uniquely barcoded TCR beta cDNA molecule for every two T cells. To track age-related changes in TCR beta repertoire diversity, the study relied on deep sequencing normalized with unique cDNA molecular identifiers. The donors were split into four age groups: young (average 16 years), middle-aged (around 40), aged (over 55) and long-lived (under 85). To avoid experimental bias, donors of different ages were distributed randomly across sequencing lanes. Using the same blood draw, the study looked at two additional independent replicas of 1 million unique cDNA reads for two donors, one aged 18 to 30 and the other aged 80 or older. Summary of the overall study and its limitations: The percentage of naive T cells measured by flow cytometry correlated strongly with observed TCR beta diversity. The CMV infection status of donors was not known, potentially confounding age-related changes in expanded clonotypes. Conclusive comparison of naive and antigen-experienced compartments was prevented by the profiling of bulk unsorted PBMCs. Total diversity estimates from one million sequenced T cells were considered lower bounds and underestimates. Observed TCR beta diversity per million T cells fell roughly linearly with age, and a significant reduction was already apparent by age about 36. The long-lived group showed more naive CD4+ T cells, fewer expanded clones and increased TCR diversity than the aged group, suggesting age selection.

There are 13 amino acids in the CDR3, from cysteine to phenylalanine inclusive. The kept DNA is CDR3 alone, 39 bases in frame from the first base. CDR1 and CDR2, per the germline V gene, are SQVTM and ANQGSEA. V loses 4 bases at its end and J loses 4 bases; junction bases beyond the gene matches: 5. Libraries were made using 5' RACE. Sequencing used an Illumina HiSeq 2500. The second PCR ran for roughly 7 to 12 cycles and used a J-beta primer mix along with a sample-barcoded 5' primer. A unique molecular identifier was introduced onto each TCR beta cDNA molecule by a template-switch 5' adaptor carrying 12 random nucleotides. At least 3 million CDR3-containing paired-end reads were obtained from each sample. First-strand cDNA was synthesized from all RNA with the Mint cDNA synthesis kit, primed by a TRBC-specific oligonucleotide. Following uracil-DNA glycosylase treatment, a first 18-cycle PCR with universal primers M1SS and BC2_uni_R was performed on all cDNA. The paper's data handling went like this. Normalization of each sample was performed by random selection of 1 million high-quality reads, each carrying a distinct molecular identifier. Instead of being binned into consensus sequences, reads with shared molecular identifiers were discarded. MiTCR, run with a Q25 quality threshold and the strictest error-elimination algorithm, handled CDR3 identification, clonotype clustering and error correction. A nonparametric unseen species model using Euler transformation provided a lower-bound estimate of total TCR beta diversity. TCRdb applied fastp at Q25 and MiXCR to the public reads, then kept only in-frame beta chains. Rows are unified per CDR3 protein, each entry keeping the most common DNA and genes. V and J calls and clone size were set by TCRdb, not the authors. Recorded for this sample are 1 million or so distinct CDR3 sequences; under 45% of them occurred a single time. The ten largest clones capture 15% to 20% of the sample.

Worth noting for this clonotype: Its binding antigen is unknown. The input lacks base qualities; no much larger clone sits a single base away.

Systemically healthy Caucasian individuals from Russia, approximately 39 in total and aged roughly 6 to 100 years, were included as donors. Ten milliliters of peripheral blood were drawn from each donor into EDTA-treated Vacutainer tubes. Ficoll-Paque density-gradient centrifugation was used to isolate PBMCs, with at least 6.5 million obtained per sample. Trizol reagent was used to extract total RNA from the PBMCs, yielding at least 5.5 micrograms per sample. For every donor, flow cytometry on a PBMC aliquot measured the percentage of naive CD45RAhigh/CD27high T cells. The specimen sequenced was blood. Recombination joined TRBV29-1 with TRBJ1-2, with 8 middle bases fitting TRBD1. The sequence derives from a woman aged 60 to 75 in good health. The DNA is TGCAGCGTTGCCCCGACAGGGGTCTATGGCTACACCTTC. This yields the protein CSVAPTGVYGYTF.